Reported below is one T cell receptor (beta chain). The antigen is unknown. A much larger clone lies a single base off, so this may be a read error. Donors ranged from about 6 to 95 years old and were healthy Caucasians in Russia. The length of the CDR3 is 19 residues. Germline CDR1 reads SGHVS; CDR2 reads FNYEAQ. This record comes from a study of blood T cells in healthy people across ages. For the second PCR, which ran for about 7 to 12 cycles, a sample-barcoded 5' primer and a J-beta primer mix were used. Each TCR beta cDNA got a 12-nucleotide random molecular identifier. Every sample gave at least 3 million paired-end reads containing CDR3. MiXCR, run by TCRdb on the 5' RACE reads, gives a single entry per CDR3 protein. The repertoire has around 1.5 million distinct CDR3 sequences, almost 35% of them found once; the top ten carry about 11%. Study outcomes and limitations: Unsorted PBMCs prevented conclusive naive versus antigen-experienced comparison.

The chain uses TRBV7-6 and TRBJ2-6; 7 bases match TRBD2. Source material: blood. The TCR comes from a woman in her twenties or thirties in good health. The CDR3 sequence: CASSFFTAGPGSGADVLTF. CDR3 nucleotides: TGTGCCAGCAGCTTTTTTACAGCGGGGCCAGGATCTGGGGCCGACGTCCTGACTTTC.